This T cell receptor (beta chain) was observed in a study of coeliac disease. About the study: Without high-resolution HLA typing, biased TRBV7-2 usage was queried. Study-level findings and limits: In active celiac disease, intraepithelial and lamina propria TRB and TRG repertoires were less clonal than controls. Of coeliac lamina propria samples, about 45% of the 18 held published gliadin-specific TRB sequences, versus 1 of 6 controls.

This CDR3 region has 15 residues. V was cut by 4 bases and J by 5 bases, with 15 bases left in between. Looked up from germline, CDR1 is SGHRS and CDR2 is YFSETQ. Assay: immunoSEQ multiplex PCR; the TCRdb copy retains only in-frame clones and omits some. The table has around 5,000 clones, around 68% seen once. One frozen roughly 510,000-cell aliquot per fraction was sequenced. This clone was counted a few times. Its antigen is not known. The sequenced sample was lymphocytes from the gut lamina propria. V and J are TRBV5-1 and TRBJ1-4; D remains ambiguous. This TCR was sampled from a man in his 70s with active celiac disease. In DNA form, the CDR3 reads TGCGCCAGCAGCAGAGACGGACTCGAGAATGAAAAACTGTTTTTT. Translated, it gives CASSRDGLENEKLFF.